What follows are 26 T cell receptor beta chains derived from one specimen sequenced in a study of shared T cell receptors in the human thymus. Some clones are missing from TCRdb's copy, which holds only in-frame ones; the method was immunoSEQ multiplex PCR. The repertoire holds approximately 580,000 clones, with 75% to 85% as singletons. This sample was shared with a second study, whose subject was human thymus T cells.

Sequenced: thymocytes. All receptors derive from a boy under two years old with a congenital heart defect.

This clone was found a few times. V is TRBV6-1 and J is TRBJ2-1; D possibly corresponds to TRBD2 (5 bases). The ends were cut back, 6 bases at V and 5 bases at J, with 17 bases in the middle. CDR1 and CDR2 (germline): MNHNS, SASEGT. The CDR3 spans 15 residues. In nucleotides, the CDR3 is TGTGCCAGCAGAACCCAGGCTAGCTTCGACAATGAGCAGTTCTTC. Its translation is CASRTQASFDNEQFF.

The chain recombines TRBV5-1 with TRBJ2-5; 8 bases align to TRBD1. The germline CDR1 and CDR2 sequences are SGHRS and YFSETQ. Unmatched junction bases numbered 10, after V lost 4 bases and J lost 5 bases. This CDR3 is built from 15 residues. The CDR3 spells CASSRPDRGTETQYF. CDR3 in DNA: TGCGCCAGCAGCCGACCTGACAGGGGAACGGAGACCCAGTACTTC.

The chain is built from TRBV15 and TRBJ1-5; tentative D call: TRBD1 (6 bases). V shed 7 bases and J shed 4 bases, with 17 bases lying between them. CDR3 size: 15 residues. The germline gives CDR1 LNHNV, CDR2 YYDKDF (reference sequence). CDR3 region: CATIPAHRVNQPQHF. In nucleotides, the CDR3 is TGTGCCACCATCCCCGCGCACAGGGTGAATCAGCCCCAGCATTTT.

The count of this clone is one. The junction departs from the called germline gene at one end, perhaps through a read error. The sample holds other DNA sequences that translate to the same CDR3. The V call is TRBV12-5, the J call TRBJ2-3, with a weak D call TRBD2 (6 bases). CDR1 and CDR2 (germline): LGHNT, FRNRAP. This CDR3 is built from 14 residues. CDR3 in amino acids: CASGWAGYTDTQYF. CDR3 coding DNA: TGTGCCAGTGGATGGGCGGGATACACAGATACGCAGTATTTT.

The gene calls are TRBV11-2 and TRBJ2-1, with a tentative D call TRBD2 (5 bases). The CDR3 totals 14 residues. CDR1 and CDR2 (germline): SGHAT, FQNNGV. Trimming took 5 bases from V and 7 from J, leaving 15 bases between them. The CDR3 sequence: CASSPQGRGNEQFF. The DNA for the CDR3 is TGTGCCAGCAGCCCCCAAGGCCGGGGAAATGAGCAGTTCTTC.

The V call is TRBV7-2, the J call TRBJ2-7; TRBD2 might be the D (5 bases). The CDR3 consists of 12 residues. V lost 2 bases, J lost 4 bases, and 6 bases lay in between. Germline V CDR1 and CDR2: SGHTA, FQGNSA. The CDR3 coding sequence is TGTGCCAGCAGCTTAAGGAGGTACGAGCAGTACTTC. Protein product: CASSLRRYEQYF.

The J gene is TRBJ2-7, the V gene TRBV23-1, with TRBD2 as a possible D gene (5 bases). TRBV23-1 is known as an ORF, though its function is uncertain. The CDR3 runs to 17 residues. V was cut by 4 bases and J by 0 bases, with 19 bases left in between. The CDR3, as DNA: TGCGCCAGCAGTCCAGCGGCATCGTCCCCACTCTCCTACGAGCAGTACTTC. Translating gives CASSPAASSPLSYEQYF.

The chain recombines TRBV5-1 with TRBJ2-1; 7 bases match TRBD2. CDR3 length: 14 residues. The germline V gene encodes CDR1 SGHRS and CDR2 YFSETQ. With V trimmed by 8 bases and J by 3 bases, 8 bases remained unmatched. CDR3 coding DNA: TGCGCCAGGGGTCTAGCGGAGCTCTACAATGAGCAGTTCTTC. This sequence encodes CARGLAELYNEQFF. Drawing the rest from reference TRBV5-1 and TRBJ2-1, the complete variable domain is KAGVTQTPRYLIKTRGQQVTLSCSPISGHRSVSWYQQTPGQGLQFLFEYFSETQRNKGNFPGRFSGRQFSNSRSEMNVSTLELGDSALYLCARGLAELYNEQFFGPGTRLTVL.

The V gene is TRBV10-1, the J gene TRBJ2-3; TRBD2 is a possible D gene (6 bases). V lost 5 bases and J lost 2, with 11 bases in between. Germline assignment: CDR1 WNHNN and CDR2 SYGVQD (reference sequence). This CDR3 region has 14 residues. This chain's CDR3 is CASSFSGTTDTQYF. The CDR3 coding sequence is TGCGCCAGCAGTTTTAGCGGAACCACAGATACGCAGTATTTT.

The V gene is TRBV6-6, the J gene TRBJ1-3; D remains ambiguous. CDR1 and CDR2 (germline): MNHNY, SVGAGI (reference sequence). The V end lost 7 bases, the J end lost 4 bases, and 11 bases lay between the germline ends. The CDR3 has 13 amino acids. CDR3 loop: CASIPQRGNTIYF. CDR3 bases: TGTGCCAGCATACCGCAACGGGGAAACACCATATATTTT.

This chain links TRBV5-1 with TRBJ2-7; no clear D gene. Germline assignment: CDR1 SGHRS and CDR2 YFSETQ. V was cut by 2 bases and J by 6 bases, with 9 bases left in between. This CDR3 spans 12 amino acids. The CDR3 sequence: CASSFSPLEQYF. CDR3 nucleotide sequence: TGCGCCAGCAGCTTCTCCCCCCTCGAGCAGTACTTC.

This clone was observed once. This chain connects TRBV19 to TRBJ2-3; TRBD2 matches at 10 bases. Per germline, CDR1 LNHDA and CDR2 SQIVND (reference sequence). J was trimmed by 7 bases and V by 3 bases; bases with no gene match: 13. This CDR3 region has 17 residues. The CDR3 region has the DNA TGTGCCAGTAGTATTGGGAGCGGGAGGGCTAAGGGTTATACGCAGTATTTT. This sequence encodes CASSIGSGRAKGYTQYF. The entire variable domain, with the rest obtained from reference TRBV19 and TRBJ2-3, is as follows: DGGITQSPKYLFRKEGQNVTLSCEQNLNHDAMYWYRQDPGQGLRLIYYSQIVNDFQKGDIAEGYSVSREKKESFPLTVTSAQKNPTAFYLCASSIGSGRAKGYTQYFGPGTRLTVL.

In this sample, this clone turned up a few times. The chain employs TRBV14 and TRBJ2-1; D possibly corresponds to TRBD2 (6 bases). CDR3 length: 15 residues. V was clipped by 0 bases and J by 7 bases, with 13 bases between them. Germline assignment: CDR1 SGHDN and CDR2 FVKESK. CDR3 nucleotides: TGTGCCAGCAGCCAAGATAAGATGGAGGGTAATGAGCAGTTCTTC. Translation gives CASSQDKMEGNEQFF.

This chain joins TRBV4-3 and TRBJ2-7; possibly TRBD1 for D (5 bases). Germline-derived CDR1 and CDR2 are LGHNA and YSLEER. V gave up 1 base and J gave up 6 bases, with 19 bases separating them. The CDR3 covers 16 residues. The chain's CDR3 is CASSQGRGSAISEQYF. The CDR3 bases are TGCGCCAGCAGCCAAGGAAGGGGATCGGCGATCTCCGAGCAGTACTTC.

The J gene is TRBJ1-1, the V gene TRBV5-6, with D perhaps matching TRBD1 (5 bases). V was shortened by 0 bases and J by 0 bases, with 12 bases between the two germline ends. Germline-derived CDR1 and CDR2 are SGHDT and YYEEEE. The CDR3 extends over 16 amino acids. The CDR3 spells CASSLVQGGMNTEAFF. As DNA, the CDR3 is TGTGCCAGCAGCTTGGTCCAGGGAGGGATGAACACTGAAGCTTTCTTT.

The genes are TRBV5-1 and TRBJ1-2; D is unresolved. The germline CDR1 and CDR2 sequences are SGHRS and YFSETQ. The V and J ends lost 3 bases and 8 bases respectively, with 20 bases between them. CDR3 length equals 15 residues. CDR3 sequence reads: CASSSNWAPGSGYTF. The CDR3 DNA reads TGCGCCAGCAGCTCTAATTGGGCCCCGGGGTCAGGCTACACCTTC.

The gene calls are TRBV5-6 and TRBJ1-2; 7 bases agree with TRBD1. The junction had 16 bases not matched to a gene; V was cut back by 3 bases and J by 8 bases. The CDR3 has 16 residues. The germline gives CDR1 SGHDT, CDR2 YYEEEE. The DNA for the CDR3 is TGTGCCAGCAGCTCCATCATAGGGGGCGAAGTTGAGGGCTACACCTTC. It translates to CASSSIIGGEVEGYTF.

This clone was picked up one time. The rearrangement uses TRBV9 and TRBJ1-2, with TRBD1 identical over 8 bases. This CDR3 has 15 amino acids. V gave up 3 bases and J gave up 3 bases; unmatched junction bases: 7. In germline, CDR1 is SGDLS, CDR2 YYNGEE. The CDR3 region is CASSAWTGWDYGYTF. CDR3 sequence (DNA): TGTGCCAGCAGCGCATGGACAGGGTGGGACTATGGCTACACCTTC.

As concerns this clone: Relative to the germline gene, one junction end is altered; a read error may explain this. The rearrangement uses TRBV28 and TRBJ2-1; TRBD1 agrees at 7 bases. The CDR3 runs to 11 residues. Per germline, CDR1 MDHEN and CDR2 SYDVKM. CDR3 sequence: CASSTGADLVF. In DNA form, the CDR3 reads TGTGCCAGCAGTACAGGGGCGGACCTGGTCTTC.

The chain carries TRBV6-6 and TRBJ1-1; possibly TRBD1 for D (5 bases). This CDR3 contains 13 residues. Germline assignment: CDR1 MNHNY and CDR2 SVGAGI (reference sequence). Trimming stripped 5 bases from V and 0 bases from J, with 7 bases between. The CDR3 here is CASSRGLNTEAFF. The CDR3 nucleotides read TGTGCCAGCAGTAGGGGATTGAACACTGAAGCTTTCTTT.

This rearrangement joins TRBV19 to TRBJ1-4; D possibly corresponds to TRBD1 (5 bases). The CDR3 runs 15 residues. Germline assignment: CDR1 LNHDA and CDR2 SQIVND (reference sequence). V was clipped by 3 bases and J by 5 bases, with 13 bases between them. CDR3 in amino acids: CASSMRRGSNEKLFF. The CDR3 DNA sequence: TGTGCCAGTAGTATGCGAAGGGGCAGCAATGAAAAACTGTTTTTT.

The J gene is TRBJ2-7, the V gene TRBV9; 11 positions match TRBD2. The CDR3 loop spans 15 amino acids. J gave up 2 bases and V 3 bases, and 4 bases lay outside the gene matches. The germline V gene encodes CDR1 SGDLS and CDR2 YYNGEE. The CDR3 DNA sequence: TGTGCCAGCAGCGCAGGGACTAGCGGTGCCTACGAGCAGTACTTC. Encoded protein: CASSAGTSGAYEQYF.

The DNA of the CDR3 is TGTGCCAGCAGCCAAGATCCTAGTCGCGGCTACACCTTC. It codes for CASSQDPSRGYTF. The genes are TRBV4-2 and TRBJ1-2; D unclear. Germline lookup yields CDR1 LGHNA and CDR2 YNFKEQ. This CDR3 has 13 residues. The germline V and J ends were trimmed by 0 bases and 8 bases, with 10 bases remaining between them.

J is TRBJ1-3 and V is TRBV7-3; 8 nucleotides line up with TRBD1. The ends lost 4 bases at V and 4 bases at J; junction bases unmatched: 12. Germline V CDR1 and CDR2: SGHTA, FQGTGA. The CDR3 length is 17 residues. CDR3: CASSSHRTGKSGNTIYF. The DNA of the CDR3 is TGTGCCAGCAGCTCCCATCGGACAGGGAAGTCCGGAAACACCATATATTTT.

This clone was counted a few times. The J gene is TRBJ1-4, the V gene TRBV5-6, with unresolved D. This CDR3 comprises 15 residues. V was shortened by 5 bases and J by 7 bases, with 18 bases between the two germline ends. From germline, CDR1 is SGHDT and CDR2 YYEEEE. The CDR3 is CASSGRGDGVEKLFF. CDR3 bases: TGTGCCAGCAGTGGTAGAGGAGACGGCGTTGAAAAACTGTTTTTT.

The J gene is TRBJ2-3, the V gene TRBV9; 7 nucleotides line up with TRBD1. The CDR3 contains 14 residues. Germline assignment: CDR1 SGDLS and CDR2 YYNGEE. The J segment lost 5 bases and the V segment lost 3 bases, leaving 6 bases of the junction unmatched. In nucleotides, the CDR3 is TGTGCCAGCAGCGCTAGACAGGGTTTAGATACGCAGTATTTT. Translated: CASSARQGLDTQYF.